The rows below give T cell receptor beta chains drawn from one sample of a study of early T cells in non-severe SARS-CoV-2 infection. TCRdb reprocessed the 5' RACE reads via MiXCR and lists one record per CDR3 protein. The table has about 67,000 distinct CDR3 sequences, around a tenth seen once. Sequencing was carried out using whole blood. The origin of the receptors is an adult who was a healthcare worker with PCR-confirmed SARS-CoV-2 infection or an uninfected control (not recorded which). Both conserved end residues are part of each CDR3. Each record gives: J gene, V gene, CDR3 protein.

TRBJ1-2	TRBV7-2	CASSYLLTPYGYTF
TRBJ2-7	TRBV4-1	CASSQDGVGQYF
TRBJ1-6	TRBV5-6	CASSLVGNRGTPLHF
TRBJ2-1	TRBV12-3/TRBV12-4	CASSFNLWSSYNEQFF
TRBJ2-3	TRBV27	CASSGGGFSFTDTQYF
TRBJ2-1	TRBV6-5	CASSYSFLTRSYNEQFF
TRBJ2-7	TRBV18	CASSPSWGYEQYF
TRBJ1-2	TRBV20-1	CSARDGRPPYGYTF
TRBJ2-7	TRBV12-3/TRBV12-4	CASSPGTSGTYEQYF
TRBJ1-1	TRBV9	CASSVGAGTMDTEAFF
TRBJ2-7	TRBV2	CASSEDGVQGVNEQYF
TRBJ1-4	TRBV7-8	CASSPRTGNEKLFF
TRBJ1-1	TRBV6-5	CASRPEQGVNTEAFF
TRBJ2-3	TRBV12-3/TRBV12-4	CASSPSGQGTDTQYF
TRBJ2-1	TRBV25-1	CASSIRGGGNRNEQFF
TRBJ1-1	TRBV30	CAWSVPYNTEAFF
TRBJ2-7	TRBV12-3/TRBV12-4	CASSFEDSYEQYF
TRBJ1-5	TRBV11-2	CASSSQQGRAQHF
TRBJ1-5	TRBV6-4	CASSPTRQGQPQHF
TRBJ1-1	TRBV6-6	CASSLMDAEAFF